This T cell receptor beta chain stems from a study of CD8+ T cells in alopecia areata. About the research overall: Patients in the study were on tofacitinib for 6 to 18 months, then off it for 6 months.

Extracted RNA was reverse transcribed, and the resulting cDNA served as sequencing template. Profiled with immunoSEQ multiplex PCR; TCRdb holds only in-frame clones, not every one. Of 190,000 or so clones listed, about 60% are singletons. General study points: Possibly as an HLA-related effect, TCR sharing across patients appeared less clear than in mice. A great number of expanded lesional clones endured in scalp and blood during tofacitinib.

V shed 6 bases and J 6 bases; nucleotides not matched to a gene: 7. The CDR3 sequence is 13 residues long. CDR1 SQVTM and CDR2 ANQGSEA come from the germline V gene. This clone showed up just a few times. As yet, its antigen is unknown. Treatment of the sample: oral pan-JAK inhibitor, 5-10 mg twice daily. The chain recombines TRBV29-1 with TRBJ1-5; 8 positions match TRBD1. This clonotype was sampled from a human donor with alopecia areata. Sequencing used CD4+ T cells sorted from blood, obtained at week 4, from a patient treated with tofacitinib. The chain's CDR3 is CSVRQGPGQPQHF. CDR3 nucleotides: TGCAGCGTGAGACAGGGGCCCGGTCAGCCCCAGCATTTT.